These T cell receptor beta chains were read from a single sample in a study of T cell responses to AZD1222 COVID-19 vaccine. Clones were sequenced by immunoSEQ multiplex PCR, and TCRdb holds only the in-frame ones, with some missing. Of 150,000 to 200,000 clones in the sample, about 93% were seen once. Sample: peripheral blood, taken 28 days after the second dose of the MenACWY control vaccine. The receptors stem from an adult who received the MenACWY meningococcal vaccine as a control. Each CDR3 is given with its conserved first and last residue. The D gene is left open where the match is weak. Rows may omit the clone size; those that give it use once, few, many or a size class.

J gene,clone size,D gene,V gene,CDR3 DNA,CDR3 protein
TRBJ2-3,.,.,TRBV11-2,TGTGCCAGCAGCTTAGTCGGAGGGAGCGCAGATACGCAGTATTTT,CASSLVGGSADTQYF
TRBJ1-2,.,.,TRBV30,TGTGCCTGGAGTCCTTTTGGAGACTATGGCTACACCTTC,CAWSPFGDYGYTF
TRBJ1-1,once,.,TRBV19,TGTGCCAGTAGCGCTGATCTAGGGATGAACACTGAAGCTTTCTTT,CASSADLGMNTEAFF
TRBJ2-2,once,.,TRBV6-5,TGTGCCAGCAGTCAGGGTTTCACCGGGGAGCTGTTTTTT,CASSQGFTGELFF
TRBJ1-5,.,TRBD1,TRBV6-5,TGTGCCAGCAGGTCCGACAGGGGAGGGCTTCAGCCCCAGCATTTT,CASRSDRGGLQPQHF
TRBJ1-2,.,.,TRBV12-3/TRBV12-4,TGTGCCAGCAGTTTAGGGTACAAGGATGGCTACACCTTC,CASSLGYKDGYTF
TRBJ2-1,.,TRBD2,TRBV11-2,TGTGCCAGCAGCTCCCAGCGGGGGAAAACCAATGAGCAGTTCTTC,CASSSQRGKTNEQFF
TRBJ1-2,few,TRBD1,TRBV5-1,TGCGCCAGCAGCTTTTCCCTGGACAGGGGCGGAGGCTACACCTTC,CASSFSLDRGGGYTF
TRBJ2-7,.,TRBD2,TRBV7-2,TGTGCCAGCAGCCGCTCGAGCGGGGGGATCTCCTACGAGCAGTACTTC,CASSRSSGGISYEQYF
TRBJ2-1,.,TRBD1,TRBV5-1,TGCGCCAGCAGCTCGGAGGACAGGGGGCCCAATGAGCAGTTCTTC,CASSSEDRGPNEQFF
TRBJ2-7,.,.,TRBV2,TGTGCCAGCAGCGACCGGCCGGGACGCTTCGGGCAGTACTTC,CASSDRPGRFGQYF
TRBJ1-1,.,TRBD1,TRBV29-1,TGCAGCGTACGACAGGGGGCCACTGAAGCTTTCTTT,CSVRQGATEAFF
TRBJ2-2,.,.,TRBV2,TGTGCCAGCAGTGAAGGACTTCCGAACACCGGGGAGCTGTTTTTT,CASSEGLPNTGELFF
TRBJ1-4,.,.,TRBV4-2,TGTGCCAGCAGCCAACGGGACCTGGCTGGAGAGAATGAAAAACTGTTTTTT,CASSQRDLAGENEKLFF
TRBJ1-1,.,.,TRBV7-3,TGTGCCAGCAGCTTCAGCTCAGGGTCCACTGAAGCTTTCTTT,CASSFSSGSTEAFF
TRBJ2-1,.,TRBD2,TRBV5-1,TGCGCCAGTTCCCGCGGGGGCTCCTACAATGAGCAGTTCTTC,CASSRGGSYNEQFF
TRBJ2-1,.,.,TRBV3-1/TRBV3-2,TGTGCCAGCAGCCAAGTGCGCGAGCAGTTCTTC,CASSQVREQFF
TRBJ1-2,once,.,TRBV7-9,TGTGCCAGCAGCCCCCGGGGGACTAACTATGGCTACACCTTC,CASSPRGTNYGYTF
TRBJ1-1,.,TRBD1,TRBV6-5,TGTGCCAGCAGTTACACACAGGGGGCCGGGCCCCCTGAAGCTTTCTTT,CASSYTQGAGPPEAFF
TRBJ2-1,.,.,TRBV3-1/TRBV3-2,TGTGCCAGCAGCCCGACCTTAGGGGGGAACAATGAGCAGTTCTTC,CASSPTLGGNNEQFF
TRBJ2-7,.,.,TRBV11-2,TGTGCCAGCAGCTTAGATATGGGGACTCCCCACGAGCAGTACTTC,CASSLDMGTPHEQYF
TRBJ2-5,.,TRBD2,TRBV2,TGTGCCAGCAGGGAACACGGGACTAGCGGGGGGGCCAGGAAGACCCAGTACTTC,CASREHGTSGGARKTQYF
TRBJ2-1,.,TRBD2,TRBV5-1,TGCGCCAGCAGCTTGGTAGCGGGGGGGCACAATGAGCAGTTCTTC,CASSLVAGGHNEQFF
TRBJ1-2,once,.,TRBV6-5,TGTGCCAGCAGTTACACAGGGTCCTATGGCTACACCTTC,CASSYTGSYGYTF
TRBJ1-2,.,.,TRBV9,TGTGCCAGCAGCGTAGCCCCCGGAATCAAGAGCGGCTACACCTTC,CASSVAPGIKSGYTF
TRBJ2-7,.,.,TRBV5-1,TGCGCCAGCAGCCCACGACAGACCACGGTAATCTACGAGCAGTACTTC,CASSPRQTTVIYEQYF
TRBJ2-1,.,.,TRBV6-5,TGTGCCAGCAGCCGGTTACCGGGACAATTCCCTGAGCAGTTCTTC,CASSRLPGQFPEQFF
TRBJ1-1,.,.,TRBV5-1,TGCGCCAGCAGCTGGGGGAGGATGAACACTGAAGCTTTCTTT,CASSWGRMNTEAFF
TRBJ1-5,once,.,TRBV18,TGTGCCAGCTCACCTTTAGGGGATCAGCCCCAGCATTTT,CASSPLGDQPQHF
TRBJ1-6,.,.,TRBV28,TGTGCCAGCAGTTTAGCGGGTGGCAATTCACCCCTCCACTTT,CASSLAGGNSPLHF
TRBJ1-6,.,TRBD1,TRBV3-1/TRBV3-2,TGTGCCAGCAGCCTCCACGTACAGGGGGCTGCCTCACCCCTCCACTTT,CASSLHVQGAASPLHF
TRBJ2-5,.,TRBD1,TRBV6-5,TGTGCCAGCAGTTACACCCGGACAGGGGGCGAGACCCAGTACTTC,CASSYTRTGGETQYF
TRBJ2-2,.,.,TRBV4-2,TGTGCCAGCAGCCAAGATAGTTCCGGCTTCCTAGGGACCGGGGAGCTGTTTTTT,CASSQDSSGFLGTGELFF
TRBJ1-4,.,TRBD1,TRBV29-1,TGCAGCGTTGGGAACAGGGGCGGGACTAATGAAAAACTGTTTTTT,CSVGNRGGTNEKLFF
TRBJ1-2,.,.,TRBV25-1,TGTGCCAGCAGCCTTGAGGGGGGGCGCGGGGAACAATATGGCTACACCTTC,CASSLEGGRGEQYGYTF
TRBJ1-5,.,TRBD1,TRBV16,TGTGCCAGCAGCCAATCGGGACAGAATCAGCCCCAGCATTTT,CASSQSGQNQPQHF
TRBJ1-2,.,.,TRBV18,TGTGCCAGCTCACCACAGGGGCCCACTAACTATGGCTACACCTTC,CASSPQGPTNYGYTF
TRBJ1-5,.,.,TRBV24-1,TGTGCCACCAGTGATAGGATATCCAATCAGCCCCAGCATTTT,CATSDRISNQPQHF
TRBJ1-6,.,TRBD1,TRBV5-4,TGTGCCAGCAGCGTCGGGACAGAAAATTCACCCCTCCACTTT,CASSVGTENSPLHF
TRBJ1-2,.,TRBD1,TRBV19,TGTGCCACAACGACAGGGCCGTCGAGGTACACCTTC,CATTTGPSRYTF
TRBJ2-7,.,.,TRBV2,TGTGCCAGCAGTGAAGGACATCTGCCCTACGAGCAGTACTTC,CASSEGHLPYEQYF
TRBJ2-3,once,TRBD2,TRBV2,TGTGCCAGCAGTGAAACCCGGGAGGGTACGCAGTATTTT,CASSETREGTQYF
TRBJ1-4,.,.,TRBV30,TGTGCCTGGAGCGCAGGGGAAGGAGGGGAAAAACTGTTTTTT,CAWSAGEGGEKLFF
TRBJ2-1,.,TRBD2,TRBV11-2,TGTGCCAGCAGCCTAGCGGGGGGGCCGAATGAGCAGTTCTTC,CASSLAGGPNEQFF
TRBJ1-6,.,TRBD1,TRBV27,TGTGCCAGCAGTCAGACAGGGACTTTCTATAATTCACCCCTCCACTTT,CASSQTGTFYNSPLHF
TRBJ1-2,.,.,TRBV24-1,TGTGCCACCAGTGATTATAGCTATGGCTACACCTTC,CATSDYSYGYTF
TRBJ1-3,.,.,TRBV3-1/TRBV3-2,TGTGCCAGCAGCCAACGTCAGGGAGGAAACACCATATATTTT,CASSQRQGGNTIYF
TRBJ1-2,.,.,TRBV5-1,TGCGCCAGCAGCCCCGGGACATGGATTTACTTC,CASSPGTWIYF
TRBJ2-2,.,TRBD2,TRBV11-2,TGTGCCAGCAGCTTCGGTAGCGGGGGAGTGGGGGAGCTGTTTTTT,CASSFGSGGVGELFF
TRBJ2-3,.,TRBD1,TRBV4-2,TGTGCCAGCAGCCAAGACGGCACAGGGGTTAGCACAGATACGCAGTATTTT,CASSQDGTGVSTDTQYF
TRBJ2-3,.,.,TRBV29-1,TGCAGCGTTGCAGCACCCCTCCCCACGCAGTATTTT,CSVAAPLPTQYF
TRBJ1-6,few,.,TRBV10-1,TGCGCCAGCGGAGGGAATAATTCACCCCTCCACTTT,CASGGNNSPLHF
TRBJ2-7,.,TRBD1,TRBV10-3,TGTGCCACCGGGGACAGGGGGACCTACGAGCAGTACTTC,CATGDRGTYEQYF